This TCR beta chain emerged from a study of shared clonotypes between healthy human individuals. Recent vaccinations or acute infections were absent in the healthy HIV-negative adult donors. An assay was performed, and its level was deep. Produced via immunoSEQ multiplex PCR; TCRdb's table is partial and in-frame only. The sample shows roughly 500,000 clones, approximately 82% of them seen only once. Comments on this clone: Its specificity is unknown.

The study's findings and limits: Deeper or shallower sequencing was expected to change how clonotypes are shared among donors.

The CDR3 has 14 amino acids. V was pared by 3 bases and J by 1 base, with 9 bases between. The V gene's germline CDR1 is SGHTA and CDR2 FQGNSA. Sequencing was done on a sample of PBMCs. The chain has TRBV7-2 and TRBJ2-5; TRBD1 might be the D (6 bases). The sequence was collected from a woman in her thirties or forties in good health. Some clones in this sample may be carry-over from other donors' samples. The DNA for the CDR3 is TGTGCCAGCAGCTTTCAGGGGAGCCAAGAGACCCAGTACTTC. Its translation is CASSFQGSQETQYF.